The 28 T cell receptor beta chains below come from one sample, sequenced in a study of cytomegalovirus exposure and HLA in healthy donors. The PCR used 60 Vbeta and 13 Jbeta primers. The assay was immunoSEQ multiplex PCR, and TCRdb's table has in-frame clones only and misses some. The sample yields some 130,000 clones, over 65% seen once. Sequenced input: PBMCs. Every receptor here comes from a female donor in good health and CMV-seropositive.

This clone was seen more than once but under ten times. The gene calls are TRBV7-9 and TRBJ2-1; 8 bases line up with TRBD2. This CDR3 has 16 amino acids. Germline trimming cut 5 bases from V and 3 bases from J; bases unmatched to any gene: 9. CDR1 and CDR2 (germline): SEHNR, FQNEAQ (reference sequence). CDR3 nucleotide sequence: TGTGCCAGCAGCCCATCCGGGACTAGACACTACAATGAGCAGTTCTTC. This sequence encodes CASSPSGTRHYNEQFF.

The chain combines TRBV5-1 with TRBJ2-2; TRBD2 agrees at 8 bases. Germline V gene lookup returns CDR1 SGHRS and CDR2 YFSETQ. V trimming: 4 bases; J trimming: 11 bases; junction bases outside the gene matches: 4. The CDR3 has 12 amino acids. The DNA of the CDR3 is TGCGCCAGCAGCCGGGAGGGCCAAGAGCTGTTTTTT. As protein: CASSREGQELFF.

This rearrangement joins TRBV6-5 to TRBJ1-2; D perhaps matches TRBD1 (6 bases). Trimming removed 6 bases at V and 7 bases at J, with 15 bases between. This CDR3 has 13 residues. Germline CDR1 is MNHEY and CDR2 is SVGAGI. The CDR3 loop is CASRDSGAGGYTF. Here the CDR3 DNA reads TGTGCCAGCAGGGACAGCGGGGCCGGTGGCTACACCTTC.

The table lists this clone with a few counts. This chain's CDR3 is CASSLQGGFFDEQYF. The CDR3 bases are TGTGCCAGCTCTCTTCAGGGGGGTTTTTTCGACGAGCAGTACTTC. This chain links TRBV18 with TRBJ2-7, with D perhaps TRBD1 (7 bases). Deletions cut 6 bases from V and 5 bases from J, with 20 bases between. The CDR3 covers 15 residues. Germline V gives CDR1 KGHSH, CDR2 LQKENI. The whole variable domain, remainder taken from reference TRBV18 and TRBJ2-7, is NAGVMQNPRHLVRRRGQEARLRCSPMKGHSHVYWYRQLPEEGLKFMVYLQKENIIDESGMPKERFSAEFPKEGPSILRIQQVVRGDSAAYFCASSLQGGFFDEQYFGPGTRLTVT.

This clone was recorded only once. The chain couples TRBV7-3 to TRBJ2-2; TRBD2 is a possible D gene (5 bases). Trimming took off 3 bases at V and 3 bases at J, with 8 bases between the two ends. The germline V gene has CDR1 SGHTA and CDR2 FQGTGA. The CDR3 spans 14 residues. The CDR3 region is CASSLEDYTGELFF. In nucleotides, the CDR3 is TGTGCCAGCAGCTTGGAGGACTACACCGGGGAGCTGTTTTTT.

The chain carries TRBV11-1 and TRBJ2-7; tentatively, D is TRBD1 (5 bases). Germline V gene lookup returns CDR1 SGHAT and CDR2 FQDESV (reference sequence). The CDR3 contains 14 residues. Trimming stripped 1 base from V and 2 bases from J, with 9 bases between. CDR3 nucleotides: TGTGCCAGCAGCTTAGGGCGACAGACCTACGAGCAGTACTTC. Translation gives CASSLGRQTYEQYF.

In DNA, the CDR3 is TGTGCCTGGAGTGTATCTCTAAACGGGCAGTACTTC. This encodes CAWSVSLNGQYF. The V call is TRBV30, the J call TRBJ2-7; D is ambiguous. The CDR3 sequence is 12 residues long. Germline V lookup: CDR1 GTSNPN, CDR2 SVGIG (reference sequence). The V gene lost 0 bases and the J gene lost 9 bases, with 12 bases spanning the gap.

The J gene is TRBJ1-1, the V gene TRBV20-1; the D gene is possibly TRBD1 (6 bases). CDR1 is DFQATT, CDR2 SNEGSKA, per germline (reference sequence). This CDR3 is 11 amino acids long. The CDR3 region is CRTGLNTEAFF. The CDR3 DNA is TGCAGGACAGGATTGAACACTGAAGCTTTCTTT.

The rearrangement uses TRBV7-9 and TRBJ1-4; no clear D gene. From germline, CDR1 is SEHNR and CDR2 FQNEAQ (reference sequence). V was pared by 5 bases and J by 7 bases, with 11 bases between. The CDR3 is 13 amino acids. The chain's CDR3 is CASSEGGVEKLFF. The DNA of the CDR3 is TGTGCCAGCAGCGAAGGCGGGGTTGAAAAACTGTTTTTT.

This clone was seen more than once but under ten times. The CDR3 here is CASSYSGQLNTEAFF. DNA for the CDR3: TGTGCCAGCAGTTACTCGGGCCAGCTGAACACTGAAGCTTTCTTT. The rearrangement joins TRBV6-5 to TRBJ1-1; no reliable D call. The V end was cut by 0 bases, the J end by 0 bases, with 8 bases between. CDR1 MNHEY and CDR2 SVGAGI come from the germline V gene. The CDR3 is 15 residues long.

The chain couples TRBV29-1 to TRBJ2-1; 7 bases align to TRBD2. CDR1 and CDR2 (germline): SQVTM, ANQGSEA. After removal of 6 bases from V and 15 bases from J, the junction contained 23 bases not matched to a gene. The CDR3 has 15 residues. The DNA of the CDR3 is TGCAGCGTCGAAAGGTATCTCGGTTTAGCGGGTGAACGGTTCTTC. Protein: CSVERYLGLAGERFF.

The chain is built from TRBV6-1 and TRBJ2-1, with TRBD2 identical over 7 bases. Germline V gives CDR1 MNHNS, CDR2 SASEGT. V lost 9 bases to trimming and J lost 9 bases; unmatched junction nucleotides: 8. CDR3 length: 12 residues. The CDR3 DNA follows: TGTGCCAGTGCAGCGGGGTTGTTTGAGCAGTTCTTC. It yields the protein CASAAGLFEQFF.

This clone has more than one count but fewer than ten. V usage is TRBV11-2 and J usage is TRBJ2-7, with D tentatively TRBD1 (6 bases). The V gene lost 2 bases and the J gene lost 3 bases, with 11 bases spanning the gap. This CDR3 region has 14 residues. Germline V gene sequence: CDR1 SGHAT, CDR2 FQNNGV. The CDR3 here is CASSLRQVNYEQYF. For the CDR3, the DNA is TGTGCCAGCAGCTTACGACAGGTTAACTACGAGCAGTACTTC.

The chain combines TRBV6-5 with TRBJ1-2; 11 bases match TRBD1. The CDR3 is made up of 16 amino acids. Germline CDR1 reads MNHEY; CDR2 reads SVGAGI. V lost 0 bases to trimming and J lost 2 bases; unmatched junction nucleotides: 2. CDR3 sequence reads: CASSYSRTGGNYGYTF. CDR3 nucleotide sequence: TGTGCCAGCAGTTACTCACGGACAGGGGGCAACTATGGCTACACCTTC.

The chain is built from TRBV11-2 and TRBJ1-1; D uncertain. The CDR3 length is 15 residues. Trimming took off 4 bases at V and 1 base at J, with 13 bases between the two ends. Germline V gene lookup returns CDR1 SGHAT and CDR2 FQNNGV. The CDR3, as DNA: TGTGCCAGCAGCTCTTATCGAGAGGAGAACACTGAAGCTTTCTTT. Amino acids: CASSSYREENTEAFF.

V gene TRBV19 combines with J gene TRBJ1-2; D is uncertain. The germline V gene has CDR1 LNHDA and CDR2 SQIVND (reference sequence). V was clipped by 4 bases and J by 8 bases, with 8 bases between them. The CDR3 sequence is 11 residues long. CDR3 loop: CASSNSGGYTF. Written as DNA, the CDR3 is TGTGCCAGTAGTAACTCCGGGGGCTACACCTTC.

The CDR3 reads CASRTGAPYGYTF. The DNA for the CDR3 is TGTGCCAGCAGAACAGGGGCACCCTATGGCTACACCTTC. The chain recombines TRBV6-8 with TRBJ1-2, with 7 bases that match TRBD1. J lost 4 bases, V lost 6 bases, and 5 bases had no gene match. In germline, CDR1 is MNHGY, CDR2 SAAAGT. There are 13 residues in the CDR3.

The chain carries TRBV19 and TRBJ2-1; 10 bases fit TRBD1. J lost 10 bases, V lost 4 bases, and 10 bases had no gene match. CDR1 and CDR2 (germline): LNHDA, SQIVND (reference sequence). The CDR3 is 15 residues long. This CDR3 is CASSSRTGGSVEQFF. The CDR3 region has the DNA TGTGCCAGTAGTAGCCGGACAGGGGGTTCGGTGGAGCAGTTCTTC.

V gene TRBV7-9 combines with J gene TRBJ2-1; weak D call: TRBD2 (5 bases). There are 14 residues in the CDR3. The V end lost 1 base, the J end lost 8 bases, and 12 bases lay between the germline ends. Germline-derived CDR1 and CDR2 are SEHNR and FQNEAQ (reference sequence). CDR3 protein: CASSLESSFHEQFF. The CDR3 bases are TGTGCCAGCAGCTTAGAGTCTAGCTTTCATGAGCAGTTCTTC. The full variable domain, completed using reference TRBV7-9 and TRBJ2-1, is DTGVSQNPRHKITKRGQNVTFRCDPISEHNRLYWYRQTLGQGPEFLTYFQNEAQLEKSRLLSDRFSAERPKGSFSTLEIQRTEQGDSAMYLCASSLESSFHEQFFGPGTRLTVL.

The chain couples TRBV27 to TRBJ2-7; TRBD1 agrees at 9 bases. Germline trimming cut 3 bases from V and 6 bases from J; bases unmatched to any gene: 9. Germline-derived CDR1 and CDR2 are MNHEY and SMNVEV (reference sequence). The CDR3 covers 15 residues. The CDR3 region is CASSFLPGQGGEQYF. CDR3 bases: TGTGCCAGCAGTTTTCTCCCGGGACAGGGCGGCGAGCAGTACTTC.

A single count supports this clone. Written as DNA, the CDR3 is TGCGCCACCGCACAGGGGCAAAGCTCCTACGAGCAGTACTTC. It specifies CATAQGQSSYEQYF. The rearrangement joins TRBV10-2 to TRBJ2-7; 7 positions match TRBD1. The CDR3 extends over 14 amino acids. Unmatched junction bases numbered 9, after V lost 10 bases and J lost 0 bases. Germline CDR1 reads WSHSY; CDR2 reads SAAADI.

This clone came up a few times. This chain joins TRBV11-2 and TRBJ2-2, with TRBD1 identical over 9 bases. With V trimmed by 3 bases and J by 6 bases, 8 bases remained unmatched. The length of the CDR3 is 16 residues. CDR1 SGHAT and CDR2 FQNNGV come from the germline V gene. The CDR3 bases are TGTGCCAGCAGCTTGGGGGACAGGGTGATAGCCGGGGAGCTGTTTTTT. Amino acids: CASSLGDRVIAGELFF.

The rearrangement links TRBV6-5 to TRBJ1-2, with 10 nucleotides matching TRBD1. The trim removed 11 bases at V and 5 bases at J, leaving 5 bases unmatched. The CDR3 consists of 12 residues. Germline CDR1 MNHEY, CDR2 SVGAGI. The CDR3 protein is CAQDRGYYGYTF. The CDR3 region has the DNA TGTGCCCAGGACAGGGGGTATTATGGCTACACCTTC.

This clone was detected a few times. The CDR3 DNA follows: TGTGCCAGCAGGCGGGGGGTTAACACCGGGGAGCTGTTTTTT. Protein sequence: CASRRGVNTGELFF. This chain uses TRBV7-9 with TRBJ2-2; 8 nucleotides line up with TRBD2. Per germline, CDR1 SEHNR and CDR2 FQNEAQ (reference sequence). The CDR3 sequence is 14 residues long. V gave up 6 bases and J gave up 2 bases; unmatched junction bases: 2.

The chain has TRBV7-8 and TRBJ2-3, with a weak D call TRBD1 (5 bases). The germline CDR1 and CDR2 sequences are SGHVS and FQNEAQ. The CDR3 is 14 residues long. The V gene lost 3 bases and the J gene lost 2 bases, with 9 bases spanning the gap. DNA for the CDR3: TGTGCCAGCAGCTTTGACAGCCCCACAGATACGCAGTATTTT. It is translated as CASSFDSPTDTQYF.

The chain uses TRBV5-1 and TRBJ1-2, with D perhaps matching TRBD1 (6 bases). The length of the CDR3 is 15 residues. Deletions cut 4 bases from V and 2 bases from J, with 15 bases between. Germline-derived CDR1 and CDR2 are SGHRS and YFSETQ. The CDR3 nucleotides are TGCGCCAGCAGCCCAAACAGGGCTACCAACTATGGCTACACCTTC. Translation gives CASSPNRATNYGYTF.

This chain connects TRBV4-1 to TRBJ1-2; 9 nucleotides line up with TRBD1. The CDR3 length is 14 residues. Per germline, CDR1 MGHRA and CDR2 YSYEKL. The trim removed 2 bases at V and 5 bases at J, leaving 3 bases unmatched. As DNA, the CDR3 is TGCGCCAGCAGCCAACCAGACAGGGGGTATGGCTACACCTTC. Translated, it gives CASSQPDRGYGYTF.

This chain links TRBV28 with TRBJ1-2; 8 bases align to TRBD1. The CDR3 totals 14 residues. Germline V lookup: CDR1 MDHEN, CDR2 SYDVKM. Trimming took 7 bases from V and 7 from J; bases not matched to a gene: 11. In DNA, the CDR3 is TGTGCCAGCACCCAAACCGGACAGGGAGGTGGCTACACCTTC. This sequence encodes CASTQTGQGGGYTF.